One sample yielded the 24 T cell receptor beta chains listed below, sequenced in a study of T-cell memory formation after mild COVID-19. TCRdb ran MiXCR on the 5' RACE reads and lists one entry per CDR3 protein. Of under 450,000 distinct CDR3 sequences listed, 20% to 25% are singletons. The sample was PBMCs or a T cell subset sorted from them (not recorded which). These receptors all come from a man in his late teens or twenties who had mild COVID-19 (a few samples of this study predate the infection). Cell type and time point are not known.

The gene calls are TRBV12-3 or TRBV12-4 and TRBJ1-1; D unresolved. V dropped 6 bases and J dropped 8 bases, with 13 bases sitting between them. The CDR3 loop spans 12 amino acids. CDR3 DNA sequence: TGTGCCAGCAGGCCGAAAGGGCGGGAAGCTTTCTTT. Protein: CASRPKGREAFF.

The chain employs TRBV12-3 or TRBV12-4 and TRBJ2-2; TRBD1 is a possible D gene (5 bases). With 8 bases removed from V and 5 bases from J, the gap between germline ends came to 15 bases. This CDR3 is built from 14 residues. The CDR3 loop reads CASGPLTVTGELFF. The CDR3 coding sequence is TGTGCCAGCGGACCTTTGACAGTTACCGGGGAGCTGTTTTTT.

The chain combines TRBV29-1 with TRBJ2-3; no firm D call. V dropped 7 bases and J dropped 1 base, with 15 bases sitting between them. The germline V gene has CDR1 SQVTM and CDR2 ANQGSEA. The CDR3 runs to 14 residues. The CDR3 DNA reads as TGCAGCGCCGGCCTGTCTAGGGGCACAGATACGCAGTATTTT. The encoded protein is CSAGLSRGTDTQYF.

About this clonotype: At one of its ends the junction is not consistent with the germline gene, which may arise from a read error. The chain has TRBV7-9 and TRBJ2-5, with D tentatively TRBD1 or TRBD2 (5 bases each). This CDR3 has 15 residues. Germline CDR1 SEHNR, CDR2 FQNEAQ (reference sequence). CDR3 bases: TGTGCCAGCAGCTTACCGGGGCCGGACCAAGAGACACAGTACTTC. Its protein product is CASSLPGPDQETQYF.

This chain links TRBV11-2 with TRBJ2-1, with 9 nucleotides matching TRBD2. Trimming at V came to 6 bases and at J to 9 bases, leaving 12 bases not matched to a gene. Looked up from germline, CDR1 is SGHAT and CDR2 is FQNNGV. This CDR3 contains 15 residues. CDR3 coding DNA: TGTGCCAGCAGTCACCTCGGACTAGCGATGGGTGAGCAGTTCTTC. It encodes CASSHLGLAMGEQFF.

This clonotype showed up just a few times. This chain's CDR3 is CASSLALSPYEQYF. The CDR3 coding sequence is TGTGCCAGCAGCTTAGCGCTTAGCCCCTACGAGCAGTACTTC. The genes are TRBV7-9 and TRBJ2-7; D gene ambiguous. This CDR3 is 14 amino acids long. The ends were cut back, 0 bases at V and 2 bases at J, with 8 bases in the middle. CDR1 is SEHNR, CDR2 FQNEAQ, per germline (reference sequence).

This chain joins TRBV5-6 and TRBJ2-5, with a tentative D call TRBD2 (5 bases). The V gene's germline CDR1 is SGHDT and CDR2 YYEEEE. CDR3 length: 15 amino acids. Trimming pared 1 base from V and 7 bases from J, leaving 17 bases between. The CDR3 DNA is TGTGCCAGCAGCTTGAGGCTAGCTCCATTATGGACCCAGTACTTC. Translation gives CASSLRLAPLWTQYF.

This sequence joins TRBV2 and TRBJ2-2, with D perhaps TRBD1 (6 bases). CDR1 and CDR2 (germline): SNHLY, FYNNEI. V was clipped by 5 bases and J by 3 bases, with 10 bases between them. This CDR3 region has 14 residues. The CDR3 DNA sequence: TGTGCCAGCAGTTCTCCAGGGGACACCGGGGAGCTGTTTTTT. As protein: CASSSPGDTGELFF.

This clonotype has ten or more counts. An end of the junction differs from the germline gene, which may be a read error. The chain has TRBV5-1 and TRBJ2-1; TRBD1 agrees at 11 bases. Germline V gene data show CDR1 as SGHRS and CDR2 as YFSETQ. The CDR3 consists of 14 residues. The DNA of the CDR3 is TGTGCTAGCAGCTTAGGGACAGGGGGCAATGAGCAGTTCTTC. Translated, it gives CASSLGTGGNEQFF.

This clonotype was recorded a few times. This sequence joins TRBV25-1 and TRBJ1-2; D is unclear. The V gene lost 4 bases and the J gene lost 3 bases, with 18 bases spanning the gap. The V gene's germline CDR1 is MGHDK and CDR2 SYGVNS. CDR3 length: 16 amino acids. In DNA, the CDR3 is TGTGCCAGCAGTGGCCCACCAGGTCGTGGGGACTATGGCTACACCTTC. Amino acids: CASSGPPGRGDYGYTF.

The gene calls are TRBV7-2 and TRBJ2-2; tentatively, D is TRBD1 (5 bases). The germline V gene encodes CDR1 SGHTA and CDR2 FQGNSA. The CDR3 contains 15 residues. V was trimmed by 0 bases and J by 2 bases, leaving 7 bases between them. CDR3 coding DNA: TGTGCCAGCAGCTTAGCGCAGGGTAACACCGGGGAGCTGTTTTTT. Translation gives CASSLAQGNTGELFF.

V gene TRBV12-3 or TRBV12-4 combines with J gene TRBJ2-7; 7 bases match TRBD1. CDR3 length: 16 residues. Losses at the gene ends were 1 base for V and 3 bases for J; bases not matched to a gene: 9. The CDR3, as DNA: TGTGCCAGCAGTTTAGACAGGGGATCTCCGTACTACGAGCAGTACTTC. Its translation is CASSLDRGSPYYEQYF.

This clonotype was seen at least ten times. The chain combines TRBV4-3 with TRBJ1-1; D uncertain. Germline V lookup: CDR1 LGHNA, CDR2 YSLEER. The CDR3 runs 13 residues. Trimming stripped 0 bases from V and 1 base from J, with 3 bases between. CDR3 bases: TGCGCCAGCAGCCAAGATAAGAACACTGAAGCTTTCTTT. It translates to CASSQDKNTEAFF.

This clonotype came up a few times. The V gene is TRBV7-9, the J gene TRBJ2-5; D uncertain. The CDR3 covers 12 residues. CDR1 and CDR2 (germline): SEHNR, FQNEAQ (reference sequence). The germline V and J ends were trimmed by 5 bases and 6 bases, with 10 bases remaining between them. CDR3 in amino acids: CASSTQIQTQYF. The CDR3 DNA reads as TGTGCCAGCAGCACACAAATTCAGACCCAGTACTTC. Looking up the rest from reference TRBV7-9 and TRBJ2-5 gives the full variable domain: DTGVSQNPRHKITKRGQNVTFRCDPISEHNRLYWYRQTLGQGPEFLTYFQNEAQLEKSRLLSDRFSAERPKGSFSTLEIQRTEQGDSAMYLCASSTQIQTQYFGPGTRLLVL.

This clonotype was seen a handful of times. This rearrangement joins TRBV7-6 to TRBJ2-1; the match to TRBD2 covers 8 bases. Germline-derived CDR1 and CDR2 are SGHVS and FNYEAQ. There are 16 residues in the CDR3. The J segment lost 5 bases and the V segment lost 7 bases, leaving 13 bases of the junction unmatched. CDR3 in amino acids: CASTPGSSGRNNEQFF. The CDR3 DNA reads TGTGCCAGCACTCCTGGCTCGAGCGGGAGAAACAATGAGCAGTTCTTC.

The chain combines TRBV12-3 or TRBV12-4 with TRBJ2-6, with 10 bases that match TRBD1. J lost 2 bases, V lost 7 bases, and 11 bases had no gene match. The CDR3 runs to 18 residues. This CDR3 reads CASTKTLGQGTGANVLTF. The CDR3 DNA follows: TGTGCCAGCACCAAAACGTTGGGACAGGGGACTGGGGCCAACGTCCTGACTTTC.

This clonotype was picked up a small number of times. V and J are TRBV6-1 and TRBJ2-5; D gene ambiguous. The V end was cut by 6 bases, the J end by 5 bases, with 13 bases between. CDR3 size: 13 residues. Germline V lookup: CDR1 MNHNS, CDR2 SASEGT. CDR3 in amino acids: CASRRTGGETQYF. The CDR3 coding sequence is TGTGCCAGCAGGCGGACCGGTGGGGAGACCCAGTACTTC.

The sample holds a few counts of this clonotype. The chain uses TRBV7-9 and TRBJ2-1, with 9 bases identical to TRBD1. The CDR3 contains 15 residues. The trim removed 7 bases at V and 6 bases at J, leaving 10 bases unmatched. The V gene's germline CDR1 is SEHNR and CDR2 FQNEAQ (reference sequence). The CDR3 protein is CASTQVTGGGNEQFF. As DNA, the CDR3 is TGTGCCAGCACCCAGGTGACAGGGGGTGGCAATGAGCAGTTCTTC.

This clonotype was picked up a small number of times. The chain combines TRBV28 with TRBJ1-2; 7 nucleotides line up with TRBD1. Germline V lookup: CDR1 MDHEN, CDR2 SYDVKM. The CDR3 is made up of 15 amino acids. V shed 5 bases and J 2 bases; nucleotides not matched to a gene: 8. The CDR3 DNA follows: TGTGCCAGCAGTGCCCCGGGAGGGGGCAACTATGGCTACACCTTC. Encoded protein: CASSAPGGGNYGYTF.

This clonotype occurred a few times. The J gene is TRBJ2-3, the V gene TRBV5-1; possible D gene TRBD2, 5 bases. The germline V gene has CDR1 SGHRS and CDR2 YFSETQ. V dropped 3 bases and J dropped 2 bases, with 19 bases sitting between them. CDR3 length equals 17 residues. CDR3 in amino acids: CASSSRLAPVPTDTQYF. CDR3 nucleotide sequence: TGCGCCAGCAGCTCCCGTCTAGCTCCCGTACCCACAGATACGCAGTATTTT.

V and J are TRBV10-1 and TRBJ1-6; no reliable D call. The CDR3 length is 12 residues. CDR1 is WNHNN and CDR2 is SYGVQD in the germline V gene (reference sequence). V shed 3 bases and J shed 8 bases, with 5 bases lying between them. The CDR3 here is CASSEKDSPLHF. The DNA of the CDR3 is TGCGCCAGCAGTGAAAAGGATTCACCCCTCCACTTT.

This clonotype has more than one count but fewer than ten. CDR3 protein: CASSSTGLDTGELFF. CDR3 coding DNA: TGTGCCAGCAGCTCCACAGGCCTAGACACCGGGGAGCTGTTTTTT. The chain combines TRBV7-3 with TRBJ2-2; a possible D gene is TRBD1 (5 bases). The germline gives CDR1 SGHTA, CDR2 FQGTGA. CDR3 length: 15 residues. V was shortened by 4 bases and J by 3 bases, with 12 bases between the two germline ends.

The chain links TRBV7-2 to TRBJ2-2, with a possible D match to TRBD1 (5 bases). Germline V gene sequence: CDR1 SGHTA, CDR2 FQGNSA. V gave up 6 bases and J gave up 6 bases, with 14 bases separating them. CDR3 length equals 14 residues. CDR3 DNA: TGTGCCAGCAGTCGGTCAGGGAAGTCCGGGGAGCTGTTTTTT. Protein: CASSRSGKSGELFF.

This clonotype was found a few times. The rearrangement joins TRBV5-1 to TRBJ2-1; no clear D. The V end was cut by 0 bases, the J end by 8 bases, with 15 bases between. Germline CDR1 SGHRS, CDR2 YFSETQ. The CDR3 has 15 amino acids. CDR3 residues: CASSLVALRLDEQFF. As DNA, the CDR3 is TGCGCCAGCAGCTTGGTGGCCCTGCGGTTGGATGAGCAGTTCTTC.